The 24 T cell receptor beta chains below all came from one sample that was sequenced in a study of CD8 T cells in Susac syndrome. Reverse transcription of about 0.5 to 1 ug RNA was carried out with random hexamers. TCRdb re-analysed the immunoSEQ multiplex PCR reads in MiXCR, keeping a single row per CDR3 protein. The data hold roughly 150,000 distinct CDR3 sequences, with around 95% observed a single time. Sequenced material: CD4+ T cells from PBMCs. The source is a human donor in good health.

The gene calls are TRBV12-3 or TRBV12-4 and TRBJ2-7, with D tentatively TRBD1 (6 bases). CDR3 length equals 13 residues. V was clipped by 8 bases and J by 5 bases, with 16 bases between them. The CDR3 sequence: CASGITGTHEQYF. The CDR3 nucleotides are TGTGCCAGCGGAATAACAGGGACCCACGAGCAGTACTTC.

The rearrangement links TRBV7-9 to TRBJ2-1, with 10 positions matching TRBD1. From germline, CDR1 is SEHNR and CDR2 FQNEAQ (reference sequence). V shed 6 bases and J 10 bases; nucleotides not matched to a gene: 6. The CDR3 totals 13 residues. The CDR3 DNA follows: TGTGCCAGCAGACCGCGGGACAGGGGCGAGCAGTTCTTC. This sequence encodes CASRPRDRGEQFF.

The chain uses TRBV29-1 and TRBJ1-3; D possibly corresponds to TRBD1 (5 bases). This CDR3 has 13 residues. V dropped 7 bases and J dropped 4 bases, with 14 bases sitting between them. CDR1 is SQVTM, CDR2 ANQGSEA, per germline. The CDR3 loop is CSADMGPGNTIYF. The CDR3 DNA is TGCAGCGCCGACATGGGGCCCGGAAACACCATATATTTT.

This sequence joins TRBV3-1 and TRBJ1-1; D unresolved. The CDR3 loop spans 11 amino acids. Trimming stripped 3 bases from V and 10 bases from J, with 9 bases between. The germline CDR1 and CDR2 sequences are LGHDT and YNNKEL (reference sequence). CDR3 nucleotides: TGTGCCAGCAGCCACGTGGGAGCAGCTTTCTTT. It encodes CASSHVGAAFF. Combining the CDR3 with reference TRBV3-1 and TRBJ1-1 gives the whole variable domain DTAVSQTPKYLVTQMGNDKSIKCEQNLGHDTMYWYKQDSKKFLKIMFSYNNKELIINETVPNRFSPKSPDKAHLNLHINSLELGDSAVYFCASSHVGAAFFGQGTRLTVV.

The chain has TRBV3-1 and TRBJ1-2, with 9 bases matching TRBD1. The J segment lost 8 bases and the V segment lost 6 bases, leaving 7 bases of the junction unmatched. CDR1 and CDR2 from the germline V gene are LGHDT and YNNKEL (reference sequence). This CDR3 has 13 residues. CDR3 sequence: CASSPTGGGGYTF. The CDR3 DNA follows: TGTGCCAGCAGTCCTACAGGGGGCGGGGGCTACACCTTC.

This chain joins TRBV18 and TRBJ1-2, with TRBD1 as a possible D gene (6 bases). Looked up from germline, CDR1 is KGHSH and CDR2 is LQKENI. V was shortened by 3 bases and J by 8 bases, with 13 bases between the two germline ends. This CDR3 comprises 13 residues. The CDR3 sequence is CASSPGTPKGYTF. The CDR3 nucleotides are TGTGCCAGCTCACCCGGGACACCTAAGGGCTACACCTTC.

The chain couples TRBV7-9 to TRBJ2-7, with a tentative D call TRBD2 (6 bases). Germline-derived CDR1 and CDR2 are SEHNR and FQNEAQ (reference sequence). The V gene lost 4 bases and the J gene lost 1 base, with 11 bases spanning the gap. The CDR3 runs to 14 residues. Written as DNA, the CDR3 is TGTGCCAGCAGCTATCGGGGGATTTCCTACGAGCAGTACTTC. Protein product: CASSYRGISYEQYF.

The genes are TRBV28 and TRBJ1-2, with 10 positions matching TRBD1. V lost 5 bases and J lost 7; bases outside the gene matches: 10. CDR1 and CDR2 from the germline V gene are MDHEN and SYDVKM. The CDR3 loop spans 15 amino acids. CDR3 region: CASSPLDRGLGGYTF. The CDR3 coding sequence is TGTGCCAGCAGTCCCCTGGACAGGGGGTTGGGTGGCTACACCTTC.

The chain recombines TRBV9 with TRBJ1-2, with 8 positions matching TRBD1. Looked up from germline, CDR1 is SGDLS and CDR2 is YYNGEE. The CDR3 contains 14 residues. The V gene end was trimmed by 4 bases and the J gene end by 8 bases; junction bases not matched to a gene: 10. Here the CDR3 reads CASSMGQGARGYTF. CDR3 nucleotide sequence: TGTGCCAGCAGCATGGGGCAGGGGGCGCGGGGCTACACCTTC.

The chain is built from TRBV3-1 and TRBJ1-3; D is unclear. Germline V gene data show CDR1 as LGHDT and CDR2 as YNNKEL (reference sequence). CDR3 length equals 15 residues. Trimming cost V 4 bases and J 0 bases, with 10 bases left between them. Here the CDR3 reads CASSPGPFSGNTIYF. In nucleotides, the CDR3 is TGTGCCAGCAGCCCAGGACCCTTCTCTGGAAACACCATATATTTT.

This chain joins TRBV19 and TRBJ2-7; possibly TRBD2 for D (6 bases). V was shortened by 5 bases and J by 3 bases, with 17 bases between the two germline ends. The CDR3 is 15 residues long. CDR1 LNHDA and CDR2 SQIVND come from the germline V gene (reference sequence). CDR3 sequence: CASSPLWRANYEQYF. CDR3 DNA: TGTGCCAGTAGTCCCCTCTGGAGGGCCAACTACGAGCAGTACTTC.

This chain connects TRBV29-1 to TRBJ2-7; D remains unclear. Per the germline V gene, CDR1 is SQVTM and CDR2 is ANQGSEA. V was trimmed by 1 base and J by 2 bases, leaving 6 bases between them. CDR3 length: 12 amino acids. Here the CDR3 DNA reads TGCAGCGTTGAAGCCGAAACCTACGAGCAGTACTTC. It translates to CSVEAETYEQYF.

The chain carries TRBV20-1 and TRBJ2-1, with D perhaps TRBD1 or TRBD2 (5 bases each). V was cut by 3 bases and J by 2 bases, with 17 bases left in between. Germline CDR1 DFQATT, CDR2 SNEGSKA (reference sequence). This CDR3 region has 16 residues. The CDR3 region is CSARMGAQGAYNEQFF. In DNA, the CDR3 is TGCAGTGCTAGGATGGGCGCCCAGGGAGCCTACAATGAGCAGTTCTTC.

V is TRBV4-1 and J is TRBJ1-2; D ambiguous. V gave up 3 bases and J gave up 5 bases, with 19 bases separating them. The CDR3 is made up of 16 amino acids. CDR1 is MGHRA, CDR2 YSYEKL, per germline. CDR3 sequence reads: CASSQDPRGSGYGYTF. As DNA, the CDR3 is TGCGCCAGCAGCCAGGATCCGCGGGGATCGGGGTATGGCTACACCTTC.

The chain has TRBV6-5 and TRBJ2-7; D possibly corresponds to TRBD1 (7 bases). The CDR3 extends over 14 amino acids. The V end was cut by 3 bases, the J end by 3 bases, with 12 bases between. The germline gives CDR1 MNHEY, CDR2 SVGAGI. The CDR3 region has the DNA TGTGCCAGCAGTTATCATCAGGGGGGCTACGAGCAGTACTTC. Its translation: CASSYHQGGYEQYF.

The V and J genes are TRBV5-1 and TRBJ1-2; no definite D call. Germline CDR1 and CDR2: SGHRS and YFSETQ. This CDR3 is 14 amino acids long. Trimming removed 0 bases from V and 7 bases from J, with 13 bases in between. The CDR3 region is CASSLAPGGSGYTF. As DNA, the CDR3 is TGCGCCAGCAGCTTGGCCCCGGGCGGGAGTGGCTACACCTTC.

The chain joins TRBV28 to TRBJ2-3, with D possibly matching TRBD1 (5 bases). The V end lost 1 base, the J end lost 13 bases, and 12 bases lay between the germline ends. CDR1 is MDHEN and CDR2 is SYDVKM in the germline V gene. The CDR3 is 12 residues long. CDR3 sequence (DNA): TGTGCCAGCAGTTTATTTCAGGGTGCCAAGTATTTT. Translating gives CASSLFQGAKYF.

The CDR3 sequence is CASSEASGSAGRQETQYF. The CDR3 DNA follows: TGTGCCAGCAGTGAAGCCTCGGGTTCGGCAGGGAGACAAGAGACCCAGTACTTC. The chain employs TRBV2 and TRBJ2-5; possibly TRBD1 or TRBD2 for D (5 bases each). The CDR3 has 18 residues. Looked up from germline, CDR1 is SNHLY and CDR2 is FYNNEI. V lost 0 bases, J lost 2 bases, and 19 bases lay in between.

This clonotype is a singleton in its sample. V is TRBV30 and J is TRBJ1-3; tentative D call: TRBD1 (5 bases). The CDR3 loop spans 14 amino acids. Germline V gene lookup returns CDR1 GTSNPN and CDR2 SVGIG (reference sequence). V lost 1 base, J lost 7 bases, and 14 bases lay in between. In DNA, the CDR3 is TGTGCCTGGAGTGGAGGGGAGGGATGGAACACCATATATTTT. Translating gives CAWSGGEGWNTIYF.

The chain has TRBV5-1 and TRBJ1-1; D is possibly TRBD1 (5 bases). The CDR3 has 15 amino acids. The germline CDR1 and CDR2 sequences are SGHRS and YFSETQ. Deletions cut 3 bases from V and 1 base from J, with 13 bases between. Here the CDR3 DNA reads TGCGCCAGCAGCTCAGCGGGGGGTACGAACACTGAAGCTTTCTTT. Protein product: CASSSAGGTNTEAFF.

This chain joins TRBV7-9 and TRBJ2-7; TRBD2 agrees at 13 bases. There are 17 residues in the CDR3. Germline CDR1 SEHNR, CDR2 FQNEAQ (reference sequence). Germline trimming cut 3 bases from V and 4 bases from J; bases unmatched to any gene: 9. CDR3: CASSLDWTSGGGYEQYF. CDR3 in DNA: TGTGCCAGCAGCTTGGATTGGACTAGCGGGGGTGGGTACGAGCAGTACTTC. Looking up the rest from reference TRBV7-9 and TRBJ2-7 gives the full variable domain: DTGVSQNPRHKITKRGQNVTFRCDPISEHNRLYWYRQTLGQGPEFLTYFQNEAQLEKSRLLSDRFSAERPKGSFSTLEIQRTEQGDSAMYLCASSLDWTSGGGYEQYFGPGTRLTVT.

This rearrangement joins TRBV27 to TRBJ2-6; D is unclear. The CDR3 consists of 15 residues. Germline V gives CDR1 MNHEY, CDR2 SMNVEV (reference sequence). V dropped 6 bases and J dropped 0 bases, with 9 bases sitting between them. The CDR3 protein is CASSPPGSGANVLTF. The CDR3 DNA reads TGTGCCAGCAGCCCCCCCGGCTCTGGGGCCAACGTCCTGACTTTC.

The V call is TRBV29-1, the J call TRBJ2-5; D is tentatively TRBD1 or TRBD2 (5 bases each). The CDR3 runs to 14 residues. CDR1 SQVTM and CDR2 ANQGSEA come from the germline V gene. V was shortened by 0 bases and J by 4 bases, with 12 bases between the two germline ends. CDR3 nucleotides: TGCAGCGTTGAAGATCATGGGGGACGAGAGACCCAGTACTTC. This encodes CSVEDHGGRETQYF.

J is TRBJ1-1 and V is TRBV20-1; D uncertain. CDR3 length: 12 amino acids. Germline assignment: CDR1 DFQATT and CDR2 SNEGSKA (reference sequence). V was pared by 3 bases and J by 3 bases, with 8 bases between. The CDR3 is CSASQSYTEAFF. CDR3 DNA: TGCAGTGCTAGCCAGAGTTACACTGAAGCTTTCTTT.